This T cell receptor beta chain was recovered during a study of spatial heterogeneity in lung cancer. Every molecule of TCR cDNA had its own unique molecular identifier. TCRdb analysed the 5' RACE reads with MiXCR anew, one entry per CDR3 protein. The sample carries thousands of distinct CDR3 sequences, about 4.6% recorded once. This clonotype qualifies as medium-sized. Since it is a stray read in a library aimed at alpha chains, this beta chain has a size that is not meaningful. The trim removed 7 bases at V and 8 bases at J, leaving 11 bases unmatched. The germline gives CDR1 LNHDA, CDR2 SQIVND (reference sequence). The CDR3 covers 16 residues. Time point meaning: sample taken at primary tumor resection. Material for sequencing was whole RNA from tumor, nontumor lung or frozen PBMC, left unsorted. Patients with untreated early-stage non-small cell lung cancer, numbering 55 to 75, were the donors.

The chain links TRBV19 to TRBJ2-1; 13 bases agree with TRBD2. Here the sequenced sample was normal lung tissue next to the tumor, taken at surgery. The sequence derives from a female donor with early-stage non-small cell lung cancer. The CDR3 DNA reads TGTGCCAGTAACAAACCGGGACTAGCGGGAATCGATGAGCAGTTCTTC. Translated: CASNKPGLAGIDEQFF.